One T cell receptor beta chain is described in this entry. The antigen is unknown. The record originates from a study of cytomegalovirus exposure and HLA in healthy donors. Notes on the study in general: A further, later analysis showed that HLA-associated TCR beta chains (compared with equally common others) were more clonally expanded. Diagnosis of cytomegalovirus status made by the classifier reportedly showed high specificity and sensitivity. Roughly even sequencing depth across donors was the assumption behind the presence/absence analyses.

Primers for the PCR totalled 60 Vbeta and 13 Jbeta. Produced via immunoSEQ multiplex PCR; TCRdb's table is partial and in-frame only. The sample records 150,000 to 200,000 clones, around 80% being singletons. Germline V CDR1 and CDR2: SGHAT, FQNNGV. Trimming shortened V by 5 bases and J by 1 base, and 4 bases separated the two germline ends. The CDR3 loop spans 12 amino acids. This sequence originates from a woman aged 40 to 49 in good health and CMV-seropositive. The chain has TRBV11-2 and TRBJ2-3, with D unclear. The specimen was PBMCs. The CDR3 DNA follows: TGTGCCAGCAGCCAGGGCACAGATACGCAGTATTTT. Encoded protein: CASSQGTDTQYF.